The TCR beta chain under discussion was sequenced for a study of blood T cell repertoires in COVID-19. The participants were between roughly 18 and 89 years old and came from fewer than 25 US areas. Cohort assignment relied on participant-reported clinical history. The table lists this clone with a count of one. The CDR3 consists of 12 residues. V shed 2 bases and J shed 3 bases, with 5 bases lying between them. Germline loops: CDR1 SNHLY, CDR2 FYNNEI. Here immunoSEQ multiplex PCR was the method, and the copy in TCRdb shows in-frame clones only, minus some. The sample consists of over 300,000 clones, around 89% of them appearing once.

Source material: PBMCs or T cells enriched from blood (not recorded which). This receptor was taken from a woman aged 25 to 39 with acute COVID-19. V gene TRBV2 combines with J gene TRBJ2-7; D is unresolved. This CDR3 reads CASSESVYEQYF. DNA for the CDR3: TGTGCCAGCAGTGAAAGCGTCTACGAGCAGTACTTC.